What follows are 28 T cell receptor beta chains derived from one specimen sequenced in a study of technical replicates of blood from a handful of donors. The table came from immunoSEQ multiplex PCR; TCRdb's copy has only in-frame clones and leaves some out. The sample includes about 14,000 clones, 85% seen only once; the top ten take 11%. The sequencing sample was made of PBMCs. Receptors originate from a human donor in good health.

This clone appeared a single time. V and J are TRBV6-4 and TRBJ2-2, with D possibly being TRBD2 (5 bases). The CDR3 loop spans 14 amino acids. CDR1 and CDR2 (germline): MRHNA, SNTAGT. Trimming stripped 6 bases from V and 3 bases from J, with 11 bases between. The CDR3, as DNA: TGTGCCAGCAGCGGATCCGGGGACACCGGGGAGCTGTTTTTT. Protein sequence: CASSGSGDTGELFF.

V and J are TRBV30 and TRBJ2-7, with D possibly matching TRBD2 (5 bases). The CDR3 sequence is 16 residues long. V lost 0 bases to trimming and J lost 5 bases, with 20 bases between them. CDR1 and CDR2 from the germline V gene are GTSNPN and SVGIG (reference sequence). This chain's CDR3 is CAWSVPMIGLGDEQYF. Here the CDR3 DNA reads TGTGCCTGGAGTGTCCCGATGATCGGACTTGGGGACGAGCAGTACTTC.

The J gene is TRBJ2-7, the V gene TRBV19; TRBD2 matches at 7 bases. The CDR3 is 16 amino acids. CDR1 and CDR2 from the germline V gene are LNHDA and SQIVND (reference sequence). Trimming at V came to 0 bases and at J to 0 bases, leaving 5 bases not matched to a gene. The CDR3 here is CASSIDFASGSYEQYF. For the CDR3, the DNA is TGTGCCAGTAGTATAGATTTCGCTAGCGGCTCCTACGAGCAGTACTTC.

This chain joins TRBV30 and TRBJ2-1, with 7 positions matching TRBD1. Germline trimming cut 5 bases from V and 8 bases from J; bases unmatched to any gene: 9. Looked up from germline, CDR1 is GTSNPN and CDR2 is SVGIG (reference sequence). The CDR3 contains 13 residues. As DNA, the CDR3 is TGTGCCTGGGGAGAGACAGGGTGGCATGAGCAGTTCTTC. Translating it yields CAWGETGWHEQFF.

The chain links TRBV5-6 to TRBJ1-3, with 7 bases lining up with TRBD1. Germline V gene data show CDR1 as SGHDT and CDR2 as YYEEEE. V shed 1 base and J 2 bases; nucleotides not matched to a gene: 0. This CDR3 contains 14 residues. The CDR3 sequence is CASSLQGAGNTIYF. The CDR3 DNA is TGTGCCAGCAGCTTGCAGGGGGCTGGAAACACCATATATTTT. Combining the CDR3 with reference TRBV5-6 and TRBJ1-3 gives the whole variable domain DAGVTQSPTHLIKTRGQQVTLRCSPKSGHDTVSWYQQALGQGPQFIFQYYEEEERQRGNFPDRFSGHQFPNYSSELNVNALLLGDSALYLCASSLQGAGNTIYFGEGSWLTVV.

This chain joins TRBV5-1 and TRBJ1-1; 7 bases map to TRBD1. Germline V CDR1 and CDR2: SGHRS, YFSETQ. The V segment lost 0 bases and the J segment 0 bases; nucleotides outside the gene matches: 5. The CDR3 sequence is 16 residues long. The CDR3 loop is CASSLAGGTMNTEAFF. Written as DNA, the CDR3 is TGCGCCAGCAGCTTGGCAGGGGGTACGATGAACACTGAAGCTTTCTTT. The variable domain in full, with the rest retrieved from reference TRBV5-1 and TRBJ1-1, is KAGVTQTPRYLIKTRGQQVTLSCSPISGHRSVSWYQQTPGQGLQFLFEYFSETQRNKGNFPGRFSGRQFSNSRSEMNVSTLELGDSALYLCASSLAGGTMNTEAFFGQGTRLTVV.

This clone has a handful of counts. The genes are TRBV10-3 and TRBJ1-2; D ambiguous. Germline V lookup: CDR1 ENHRY, CDR2 SYGVKD. The V gene lost 10 bases and the J gene lost 1 base, with 13 bases spanning the gap. This CDR3 has 13 amino acids. The chain's CDR3 is CATREGRNYGYTF. CDR3 nucleotides: TGTGCCACCCGGGAGGGCCGTAACTATGGCTACACCTTC.

CDR3 in DNA: TGTGCCAGCAGCTTAGGTGCGGGTCGCGGCTACACCTTC. It yields the protein CASSLGAGRGYTF. This sequence joins TRBV7-6 and TRBJ1-2; D unclear. Germline loops: CDR1 SGHVS, CDR2 FNYEAQ. The CDR3 sequence is 13 residues long. Trimming removed 1 base from V and 8 bases from J, with 11 bases in between.

The genes are TRBV30 and TRBJ2-2; tentative D call: TRBD2 (5 bases). The CDR3 is 15 amino acids. The germline gives CDR1 GTSNPN, CDR2 SVGIG (reference sequence). V dropped 0 bases and J dropped 2 bases, with 10 bases sitting between them. The CDR3 sequence: CAWSVRGSNTGELFF. The CDR3 DNA sequence: TGTGCCTGGAGTGTACGTGGGAGTAACACCGGGGAGCTGTTTTTT. Filled out from reference TRBV30 and TRBJ2-2, the complete variable domain reads SQTIHQWPATLVQPVGSPLSLECTVEGTSNPNLYWYRQAAGRGLQLLFYSVGIGQISSEVPQNLSASRPQDRQFILSSKKLLLSDSGFYLCAWSVRGSNTGELFFGEGSRLTVL.

CDR3 in amino acids: CASSQGLAGPYEQYF. CDR3 DNA sequence: TGTGCCAGCAGCCAAGGACTAGCGGGCCCCTACGAGCAGTACTTC. The chain couples TRBV7-3 to TRBJ2-7, with 11 positions matching TRBD2. After removal of 5 bases from V and 2 bases from J, the junction contained 5 bases not matched to a gene. Germline CDR1 and CDR2: SGHTA and FQGTGA. The CDR3 extends over 15 amino acids.

This chain links TRBV28 with TRBJ1-5, with D unclear. The V end was cut by 5 bases, the J end by 2 bases, with 7 bases between. Germline loops: CDR1 MDHEN, CDR2 SYDVKM. There are 13 residues in the CDR3. As DNA, the CDR3 is TGTGCCAGCAGTCCCCCGGGCAATCAGCCCCAGCATTTT. Translated, it gives CASSPPGNQPQHF.

DNA of the CDR3: TGTGCCAGCAGTTACAACGGACTAGCGCTCGAGCAGTACTTC. Translation gives CASSYNGLALEQYF. V is TRBV6-5 and J is TRBJ2-7, with 9 bases fitting TRBD2. J was trimmed by 6 bases and V by 2 bases; bases with no gene match: 5. The CDR3 is made up of 14 amino acids. The germline V gene encodes CDR1 MNHEY and CDR2 SVGAGI.

The V and J genes are TRBV2 and TRBJ2-1, with TRBD2 identical over 7 bases. The V segment lost 4 bases and the J segment 7 bases; nucleotides outside the gene matches: 10. The CDR3 sequence is 15 residues long. Germline loops: CDR1 SNHLY, CDR2 FYNNEI. The CDR3 DNA follows: TGTGCCAGCAGTGCGAAGCGGGATTTTTTTAATGAGCAGTTCTTC. This encodes CASSAKRDFFNEQFF.

The chain couples TRBV5-1 to TRBJ2-1; TRBD1 agrees at 7 bases. J gave up 7 bases and V 2 bases, and 9 bases lay outside the gene matches. The CDR3 has 15 residues. Germline V gives CDR1 SGHRS, CDR2 YFSETQ. The CDR3 protein is CASSFQTGNRNEQFF. Here the CDR3 DNA reads TGCGCCAGCAGCTTTCAGACAGGGAATCGGAATGAGCAGTTCTTC.

V usage is TRBV19 and J usage is TRBJ1-5, with TRBD1 identical over 7 bases. The junction had 11 bases not matched to a gene; V was cut back by 5 bases and J by 4 bases. CDR3 size: 16 residues. Germline-derived CDR1 and CDR2 are LNHDA and SQIVND (reference sequence). CDR3 protein: CASSPLSGTANQPQHF. The CDR3, as DNA: TGTGCCAGTAGTCCGTTGTCCGGGACAGCGAATCAGCCCCAGCATTTT.

This chain's CDR3 is CASRKGTALNQPQHF. CDR3 in DNA: TGTGCCAGCAGAAAAGGGACAGCTTTAAATCAGCCCCAGCATTTT. This chain uses TRBV27 with TRBJ1-5; 7 bases agree with TRBD1. CDR1 MNHEY and CDR2 SMNVEV come from the germline V gene (reference sequence). Losses at the gene ends were 6 bases for V and 4 bases for J; bases not matched to a gene: 9. The CDR3 is 15 amino acids.

The chain uses TRBV2 and TRBJ2-7; 8 positions agree with TRBD2. Germline lookup yields CDR1 SNHLY and CDR2 FYNNEI. The CDR3 length is 13 residues. V gave up 7 bases and J gave up 6 bases; unmatched junction bases: 8. CDR3: CASNLREVGEQYF. CDR3 bases: TGTGCCAGCAACTTGCGGGAGGTAGGCGAGCAGTACTTC.

This clone was found a few times. The V gene is TRBV4-1, the J gene TRBJ1-3; 7 bases line up with TRBD1. Unmatched junction bases numbered 22, after V lost 0 bases and J lost 8 bases. Germline V gene lookup returns CDR1 MGHRA and CDR2 YSYEKL. CDR3 size: 20 residues. DNA for the CDR3: TGCGCCAGCAGCCAAGATGGGACACAGGGGCCTAGGCGGTCCGGGGACACCATATATTTT. This translates into CASSQDGTQGPRRSGDTIYF.

This clone was found a few times. This sequence joins TRBV10-1 and TRBJ1-2; D gene ambiguous. V was pared by 4 bases and J by 3 bases, with 6 bases between. CDR1 and CDR2 from the germline V gene are WNHNN and SYGVQD (reference sequence). The CDR3 is 12 residues long. In DNA form, the CDR3 reads TGCGCCAGCAGTGCCGGTGACTATGGCTACACCTTC. Its protein is CASSAGDYGYTF.

The gene calls are TRBV7-6 and TRBJ2-7, with D unclear. V lost 0 bases and J lost 6, with 12 bases in between. The CDR3 contains 14 residues. CDR1 and CDR2 from the germline V gene are SGHVS and FNYEAQ. CDR3 sequence reads: CASSLAMGNSEQYF. The CDR3 DNA reads as TGTGCCAGCAGCTTAGCGATGGGCAACTCCGAGCAGTACTTC.

The J gene is TRBJ2-3, the V gene TRBV5-4; TRBD2 matches 11 bases. Germline CDR1 and CDR2: SGHNT and YYREEE (reference sequence). The CDR3 runs to 16 residues. V lost 3 bases, J lost 4 bases, and 7 bases stayed unmatched. CDR3 sequence (DNA): TGTGCCAGCAGCTCAACTAGCGGGAGAGGCGCAGATACGCAGTATTTT. Its translation is CASSSTSGRGADTQYF.

The chain couples TRBV27 to TRBJ2-7; 7 bases map to TRBD2. The germline V gene encodes CDR1 MNHEY and CDR2 SMNVEV (reference sequence). CDR3 length equals 16 residues. Trimming at V came to 8 bases and at J to 1 base, leaving 14 bases not matched to a gene. The CDR3 bases are TGTGCCAGCCGACTTCAAGCGGGAACGACATCCTACGAGCAGTACTTC. This encodes CASRLQAGTTSYEQYF.

The chain has TRBV19 and TRBJ2-3; 7 bases line up with TRBD2. CDR3 length: 12 amino acids. Germline V gene sequence: CDR1 LNHDA, CDR2 SQIVND (reference sequence). V was pared by 8 bases and J by 6 bases, with 5 bases of the junction left unmatched. CDR3 bases: TGTGCCAGTGCGGGAGAAAGCGATACGCAGTATTTT. It is translated as CASAGESDTQYF.

The rearrangement joins TRBV5-6 to TRBJ1-3, with 8 bases aligning to TRBD1. Germline V gene lookup returns CDR1 SGHDT and CDR2 YYEEEE. The CDR3 is 16 amino acids. J was trimmed by 3 bases and V by 2 bases; bases with no gene match: 7. CDR3 loop: CASSFTGGGFGNTIYF. The CDR3 bases are TGTGCCAGCAGCTTTACAGGGGGAGGTTTTGGAAACACCATATATTTT. Using reference TRBV5-6 and TRBJ1-3 for the parts outside the CDR3, the full variable domain is DAGVTQSPTHLIKTRGQQVTLRCSPKSGHDTVSWYQQALGQGPQFIFQYYEEEERQRGNFPDRFSGHQFPNYSSELNVNALLLGDSALYLCASSFTGGGFGNTIYFGEGSWLTVV.

The V and J genes are TRBV5-1 and TRBJ1-2; perhaps TRBD1 as D (5 bases). The germline V and J ends were trimmed by 0 bases and 6 bases, with 12 bases remaining between them. The CDR3 contains 14 residues. The germline gives CDR1 SGHRS, CDR2 YFSETQ. The CDR3 coding sequence is TGCGCCAGCAGCTTGGGCGACAGCACAAATGGCTACACCTTC. Translating gives CASSLGDSTNGYTF. Using reference TRBV5-1 and TRBJ1-2 for the parts outside the CDR3, the full variable domain is KAGVTQTPRYLIKTRGQQVTLSCSPISGHRSVSWYQQTPGQGLQFLFEYFSETQRNKGNFPGRFSGRQFSNSRSEMNVSTLELGDSALYLCASSLGDSTNGYTFGSGTRLTVV.

The chain recombines TRBV14 with TRBJ2-7; TRBD2 matches at 8 bases. The CDR3 runs to 15 residues. J lost 3 bases, V lost 4 bases, and 8 bases had no gene match. Germline CDR1 and CDR2: SGHDN and FVKESK. This CDR3 reads CASSRTGGELYEQYF. The CDR3 bases are TGTGCCAGCAGCCGAACCGGGGGGGAACTCTACGAGCAGTACTTC.

This rearrangement joins TRBV6-6 to TRBJ2-7; 11 bases agree with TRBD2. Germline V gene lookup returns CDR1 MNHNY and CDR2 SVGAGI (reference sequence). The J segment lost 4 bases and the V segment lost 2 bases, leaving 4 bases of the junction unmatched. This CDR3 region has 15 residues. CDR3 nucleotide sequence: TGTGCCAGCAGTTACCAAACTAGCGGGAGTTACGAGCAGTACTTC. Translated: CASSYQTSGSYEQYF.

The rearrangement links TRBV15 to TRBJ2-2; 11 bases are a match to TRBD2. The CDR3 consists of 18 residues. The V segment lost 2 bases and the J segment 4 bases; nucleotides outside the gene matches: 9. Germline assignment: CDR1 LNHNV and CDR2 YYDKDF (reference sequence). The CDR3 DNA reads TGTGCCACCAGCAGACAAGCGACTAGCGGGGAATTCACCGGGGAGCTGTTTTTT. Translation: CATSRQATSGEFTGELFF.